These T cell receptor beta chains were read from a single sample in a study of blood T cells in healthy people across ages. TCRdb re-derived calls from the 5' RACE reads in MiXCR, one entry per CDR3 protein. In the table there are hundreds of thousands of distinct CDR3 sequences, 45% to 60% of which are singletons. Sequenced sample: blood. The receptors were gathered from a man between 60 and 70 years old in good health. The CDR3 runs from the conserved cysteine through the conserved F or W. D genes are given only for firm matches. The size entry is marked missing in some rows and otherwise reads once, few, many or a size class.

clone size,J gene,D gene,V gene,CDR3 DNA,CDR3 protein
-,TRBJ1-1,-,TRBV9,TGTGCCAGCAGCGCCGCTTCCGGGGCCAACACTGAAGCTTTCTTT,CASSAASGANTEAFF
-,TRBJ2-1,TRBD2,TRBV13,TGTGCCAGCAGCCCCGCGGGACTAGCTGAGCAGTTCTTC,CASSPAGLAEQFF
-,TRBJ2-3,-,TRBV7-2,TGTGCCAGCAGCTTAGCGGGTAGTGGCACAGATACGCAGTATTTT,CASSLAGSGTDTQYF
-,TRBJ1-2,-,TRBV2,TGTGCCGGCGGTTCCCAAATAACAGGAGGCTACACCTTC,CAGGSQITGGYTF
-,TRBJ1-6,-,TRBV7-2,TGTGCCAGCAGCTCCCAGAGGAGCTCCTATAATTCACCCCTCCACTTT,CASSSQRSSYNSPLHF
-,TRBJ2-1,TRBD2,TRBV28,TGTGCCAGCAGACTTCGGACTAGCGGGAGGCTTTCCTACAATGAGCAGTTCTTC,CASRLRTSGRLSYNEQFF
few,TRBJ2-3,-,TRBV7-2,TGTGCCAGCAGCTTTAACAGGGTCAGGGATACGCAGTATTTT,CASSFNRVRDTQYF
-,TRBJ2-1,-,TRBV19,TGTGCCAGTAGTATCGAGGGGTTGGGTTACAATGAGCAGTTCTTC,CASSIEGLGYNEQFF
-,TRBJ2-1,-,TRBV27,TGTGCCAGCAGTTCGACTAGGGGAGGCTACAATGAGCAGTTCTTC,CASSSTRGGYNEQFF
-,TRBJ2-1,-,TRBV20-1,TGCAGTGCCCGCGACGGGGGACGATACAATGAGCAGTTCTTC,CSARDGGRYNEQFF
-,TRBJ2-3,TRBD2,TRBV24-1,TGTGCCACCCTCCTGTTAGCGGGATCAGATACGCAGTATTTT,CATLLLAGSDTQYF
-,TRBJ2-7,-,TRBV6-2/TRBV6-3,TGTGCCAGCCGAGACAGGTCCTCCTACGAGCAGTACTTC,CASRDRSSYEQYF
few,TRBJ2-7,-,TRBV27,TGTGCCAGCAGTTTATGGGGCGGTGGCTACGAGCAGTACTTC,CASSLWGGGYEQYF
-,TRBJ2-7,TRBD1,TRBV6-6,TGTGCCAGCAGTTTCAAGACAGGGGTTAATTACGAGCAGTACTTC,CASSFKTGVNYEQYF
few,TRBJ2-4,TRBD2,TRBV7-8,TGTGCCAGCAGCTTGGGACTAGCGGGGGGCATACTAGCCAAAAACATTCAGTACTTC,CASSLGLAGGILAKNIQYF
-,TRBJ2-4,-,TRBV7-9,TGTGCCAGCAGCTTAAAAGGCGACAGCCTTAACATTCAGTACTTC,CASSLKGDSLNIQYF
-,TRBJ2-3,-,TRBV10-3,TGTGCCATCAGTGAGGTGGAGGGGGCCCCTAGCACAGATACGCAGTATTTT,CAISEVEGAPSTDTQYF
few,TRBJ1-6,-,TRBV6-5,TGTGCCAGCAGTTACTCCTCCGCAGGGGCTTCACCCCTCCACTTT,CASSYSSAGASPLHF
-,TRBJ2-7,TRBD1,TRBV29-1,TGCAGCGTTGACCGTGGACAGGGCTACGAGCAGTACTTC,CSVDRGQGYEQYF
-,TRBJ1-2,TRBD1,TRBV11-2,TGTGCCAGCAGCTCTTTGGGGGGGACAGGGTACGGCTATGGCTACACCTTC,CASSSLGGTGYGYGYTF
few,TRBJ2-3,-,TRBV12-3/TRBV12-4,TGTGCCAGCAGTTTCTCCGTCCTCGGCACAGATACGCAGTATTTT,CASSFSVLGTDTQYF
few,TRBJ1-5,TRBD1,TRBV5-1,TGCGCCAGCAGCTTGACGGGGGACAGGGGTCAGCCCCAGCATTTT,CASSLTGDRGQPQHF